This entry lists 26 T cell receptor beta chains sequenced from one sample in a study of T cell responses to AZD1222 COVID-19 vaccine. Method: immunoSEQ multiplex PCR; TCRdb's copy keeps in-frame clones and lacks some. The sample has 120,000 to 150,000 clones; approximately 89% are singletons. The sequencing used peripheral blood, collected on day 0 of AZD1222 vaccination. These receptors all come from an adult in good health.

This rearrangement joins TRBV18 to TRBJ2-2, with a tentative D call TRBD1 (5 bases). This CDR3 has 16 amino acids. CDR1 is KGHSH, CDR2 LQKENI, per germline. V was cut by 0 bases and J by 2 bases, with 10 bases left in between. The CDR3 here is CASSPPARANTGELFF. The CDR3 DNA sequence: TGTGCCAGCTCACCACCGGCCAGGGCCAACACCGGGGAGCTGTTTTTT. Looking up the rest from reference TRBV18 and TRBJ2-2 gives the full variable domain: NAGVMQNPRHLVRRRGQEARLRCSPMKGHSHVYWYRQLPEEGLKFMVYLQKENIIDESGMPKERFSAEFPKEGPSILRIQQVVRGDSAAYFCASSPPARANTGELFFGEGSRLTVL.

The gene calls are TRBV6-5 and TRBJ1-1, with 9 bases aligning to TRBD1. This CDR3 comprises 15 residues. With V trimmed by 6 bases and J by 4 bases, 9 bases remained unmatched. CDR1 MNHEY and CDR2 SVGAGI come from the germline V gene. The CDR3 region has the DNA TGTGCCAGCAGGGACTCACCGGGACAGGGCACTGAAGCTTTCTTT. Translated: CASRDSPGQGTEAFF.

This clone has just one count. The chain combines TRBV5-4 with TRBJ1-5, with unresolved D. In germline, CDR1 is SGHNT, CDR2 YYREEE (reference sequence). V lost 4 bases to trimming and J lost 12 bases, with 23 bases between them. This CDR3 has 15 amino acids. CDR3 sequence: CASSGEIVRRRDQHF. The CDR3 coding sequence is TGTGCCAGCAGCGGGGAGATCGTCAGGCGAAGGGACCAGCATTTT. Based on the CDR3 plus reference TRBV5-4 and TRBJ1-5, the full variable domain is ETGVTQSPTHLIKTRGQQVTLRCSSQSGHNTVSWYQQALGQGPQFIFQYYREEENGRGNFPPRFSGLQFPNYSSELNVNALELDDSALYLCASSGEIVRRRDQHFGDGTRLSIL.

This clone was seen a handful of times. The rearrangement links TRBV5-6 to TRBJ1-3, with D tentatively TRBD1 (6 bases). Germline V gives CDR1 SGHDT, CDR2 YYEEEE. CDR3 length: 16 residues. The V end lost 4 bases, the J end lost 0 bases, and 14 bases lay between the germline ends. As DNA, the CDR3 is TGTGCCAGCAGCCGGGGGGGGCCGCTCTCTGGAAACACCATATATTTT. It encodes CASSRGGPLSGNTIYF.

The gene calls are TRBV9 and TRBJ2-7, with a weak D call TRBD2 (6 bases). V was clipped by 0 bases and J by 3 bases, with 10 bases between them. CDR3 length equals 14 residues. Germline CDR1 is SGDLS and CDR2 is YYNGEE. The CDR3, as DNA: TGTGCCAGCAGCGTAGGACTAGAAGTCTACGAGCAGTACTTC. Protein product: CASSVGLEVYEQYF.

In DNA form, the CDR3 reads TGTGCCAGTAGTATCCAAACAGGGAGTGGGGCCAACGTCCTGACTTTC. Protein product: CASSIQTGSGANVLTF. V is TRBV19 and J is TRBJ2-6; a weak D match, TRBD1 (6 bases). V was pared by 3 bases and J by 3 bases, with 12 bases between. CDR1 LNHDA and CDR2 SQIVND come from the germline V gene (reference sequence). This CDR3 spans 16 amino acids.

This chain joins TRBV29-1 and TRBJ2-7; 7 nucleotides agree with TRBD2. The germline V gene encodes CDR1 SQVTM and CDR2 ANQGSEA. Unmatched junction bases numbered 7, after V lost 3 bases and J lost 5 bases. The length of the CDR3 is 13 residues. This CDR3 is CSVEAGVHDEQYF. CDR3 bases: TGCAGCGTTGAGGCGGGGGTTCACGACGAGCAGTACTTC.

The chain is built from TRBV18 and TRBJ1-1, with 9 bases that match TRBD1. Germline-derived CDR1 and CDR2 are KGHSH and LQKENI. V trimming: 8 bases; J trimming: 3 bases; junction bases outside the gene matches: 4. The CDR3 loop spans 13 amino acids. CDR3 DNA: TGTGCCAGCGACCGGACAGGGGACACTGAAGCTTTCTTT. As protein: CASDRTGDTEAFF.

This rearrangement joins TRBV28 to TRBJ2-3; TRBD1 matches at 8 bases. This CDR3 is 16 amino acids long. Germline loops: CDR1 MDHEN, CDR2 SYDVKM. V was clipped by 2 bases and J by 6 bases; unmatched bases: 10. This CDR3 is CASSLVFQGADDTQYF. The CDR3 region has the DNA TGTGCCAGCAGTTTAGTTTTTCAGGGGGCAGACGATACGCAGTATTTT.

The chain uses TRBV18 and TRBJ1-2, with 7 bases aligning to TRBD1. The junction had 4 bases not matched to a gene; V was cut back by 0 bases and J by 6 bases. The CDR3 spans 14 residues. The V gene's germline CDR1 is KGHSH and CDR2 LQKENI. The CDR3: CASSPPEGADGYTF. The CDR3 DNA sequence: TGTGCCAGCTCACCACCGGAGGGGGCGGATGGCTACACCTTC.

The V and J genes are TRBV7-2 and TRBJ2-7, with D uncertain. CDR3 size: 12 residues. With 5 bases removed from V and 0 bases from J, the gap between germline ends came to 5 bases. Germline V gene lookup returns CDR1 SGHTA and CDR2 FQGNSA. The CDR3 DNA sequence: TGTGCCAGCAGCCCGAGCTCCTACGAGCAGTACTTC. This sequence encodes CASSPSSYEQYF.

This CDR3 reads CATSRDPSAKNIQYF. The CDR3 DNA reads TGTGCCACCAGCAGAGATCCCAGTGCCAAAAACATTCAGTACTTC. The chain uses TRBV15 and TRBJ2-4; the D is unclear. The CDR3 covers 15 residues. Germline CDR1 reads LNHNV; CDR2 reads YYDKDF (reference sequence). The V and J ends lost 0 bases and 1 base respectively, with 7 bases between them.

This clone was seen a single time. J is TRBJ1-2 and V is TRBV5-1, with 7 bases lining up with TRBD1. The CDR3 is 13 amino acids. Germline assignment: CDR1 SGHRS and CDR2 YFSETQ. J gave up 8 bases and V 4 bases, and 8 bases lay outside the gene matches. CDR3 region: CASSQDRVKGYTF. CDR3 nucleotide sequence: TGCGCCAGCAGCCAAGACAGGGTAAAAGGCTACACCTTC. The whole variable domain, remainder taken from reference TRBV5-1 and TRBJ1-2, is KAGVTQTPRYLIKTRGQQVTLSCSPISGHRSVSWYQQTPGQGLQFLFEYFSETQRNKGNFPGRFSGRQFSNSRSEMNVSTLELGDSALYLCASSQDRVKGYTFGSGTRLTVV.

The chain couples TRBV5-4 to TRBJ2-3; TRBD2 agrees at 10 bases. Unmatched junction bases numbered 8, after V lost 5 bases and J lost 11 bases. CDR1 is SGHNT and CDR2 is YYREEE in the germline V gene (reference sequence). There are 13 residues in the CDR3. The CDR3 sequence is CASRPGLADMQYF. The CDR3 DNA follows: TGTGCCAGCAGACCAGGACTAGCGGACATGCAGTATTTT.

This chain links TRBV19 with TRBJ1-1; 8 bases match TRBD1. From germline, CDR1 is LNHDA and CDR2 SQIVND (reference sequence). The CDR3 has 14 residues. V was pared by 6 bases and J by 3 bases, with 6 bases of the junction left unmatched. The CDR3 here is CASSFQGAHTEAFF. As DNA, the CDR3 is TGTGCCAGTAGCTTCCAGGGGGCTCACACTGAAGCTTTCTTT.

The chain employs TRBV2 and TRBJ1-2; D is uncertain. Germline CDR1 and CDR2: SNHLY and FYNNEI. The CDR3 covers 13 residues. The V gene lost 8 bases and the J gene lost 7 bases, with 17 bases spanning the gap. Here the CDR3 reads CASQLTSMAGYTF. In DNA form, the CDR3 reads TGTGCCAGCCAGCTTACGAGTATGGCTGGCTACACCTTC.

This clone was recorded once. The rearrangement links TRBV29-1 to TRBJ2-5; 13 bases line up with TRBD2. CDR3 length equals 13 residues. The ends lost 4 bases at V and 7 bases at J; junction bases unmatched: 3. Germline V gives CDR1 SQVTM, CDR2 ANQGSEA. Here the CDR3 reads CSVGTSGSGTQYF. The CDR3 DNA reads TGCAGCGTTGGGACTAGCGGGAGCGGGACCCAGTACTTC.

The V call is TRBV19, the J call TRBJ2-5; the D gene is possibly TRBD2 (6 bases). This CDR3 is built from 13 residues. Trimming removed 1 base at V and 5 bases at J, with 8 bases between. In germline, CDR1 is LNHDA, CDR2 SQIVND (reference sequence). The CDR3 loop is CASSIVREETQYF. The CDR3 DNA reads as TGTGCCAGTAGTATAGTCCGGGAGGAGACCCAGTACTTC.

The CDR3 sequence is CASRPTFATNEKLFF. The CDR3 DNA reads TGCGCCAGCAGGCCTACTTTTGCAACTAATGAAAAACTGTTTTTT. This chain joins TRBV4-3 and TRBJ1-4; D gene uncertain. The germline V gene has CDR1 LGHNA and CDR2 YSLEER. This CDR3 spans 15 amino acids. Trimming took 6 bases from V and 0 from J, leaving 11 bases between them.

This clone has a count of ten or more. The chain recombines TRBV7-3 with TRBJ1-1; D is ambiguous. There are 12 residues in the CDR3. Between the trimmed V and J ends, which lost 2 bases and 12 bases, there was a span of 13 bases. Germline V CDR1 and CDR2: SGHTA, FQGTGA. CDR3 amino acids: CASSLGVDGPFF. The CDR3 bases are TGTGCCAGCAGCTTAGGGGTCGACGGCCCTTTCTTT.

V is TRBV28 and J is TRBJ1-2; D is undetermined. Per germline, CDR1 MDHEN and CDR2 SYDVKM. This CDR3 is 14 amino acids long. Trimming cost V 2 bases and J 8 bases, with 15 bases left between them. In DNA, the CDR3 is TGTGCCAGCAGTTTAATCGGGTTTCCTCCCGGCTACACCTTC. Translated, it gives CASSLIGFPPGYTF.

The chain couples TRBV7-9 to TRBJ1-4, with a weak D call TRBD1 (5 bases). The V gene lost 5 bases and the J gene lost 7 bases, with 14 bases spanning the gap. The CDR3 sequence is 14 residues long. Germline assignment: CDR1 SEHNR and CDR2 FQNEAQ (reference sequence). DNA for the CDR3: TGTGCCAGCAGCCGACGAACAGGACCTGAAAAACTGTTTTTT. Amino acids: CASSRRTGPEKLFF.

The V call is TRBV29-1, the J call TRBJ2-3, with 7 bases identical to TRBD2. CDR1 SQVTM and CDR2 ANQGSEA come from the germline V gene. V lost 4 bases to trimming and J lost 4 bases; unmatched junction nucleotides: 8. The length of the CDR3 is 14 residues. CDR3 nucleotide sequence: TGCAGCGTTGCGGGCGGGAGTAACGCAGATACGCAGTATTTT. This encodes CSVAGGSNADTQYF.

In its sample, this clone was seen once. This chain uses TRBV27 with TRBJ1-5; a possible D gene is TRBD1 (5 bases). The CDR3 is made up of 15 amino acids. The V gene's germline CDR1 is MNHEY and CDR2 SMNVEV (reference sequence). The V end lost 6 bases, the J end lost 7 bases, and 19 bases lay between the germline ends. In DNA form, the CDR3 reads TGTGCCAGCAGCACTGACGGGGGTAGCGGGCAGCCCCAGCATTTT. It translates to CASSTDGGSGQPQHF.

This chain links TRBV19 with TRBJ1-5; 8 nucleotides line up with TRBD1. The germline V gene has CDR1 LNHDA and CDR2 SQIVND (reference sequence). V was pared by 7 bases and J by 2 bases, with 13 bases of the junction left unmatched. CDR3 length: 17 amino acids. The CDR3 nucleotides read TGTGCCAGTACCACCGACAGGGGCGGGTTTGGCAATCAGCCCCAGCATTTT. This translates into CASTTDRGGFGNQPQHF.

The gene calls are TRBV15 and TRBJ2-7, with D hard to call. Trimming took 4 bases from V and 5 from J, leaving 12 bases between them. The germline gives CDR1 LNHNV, CDR2 YYDKDF (reference sequence). The CDR3 totals 13 residues. The CDR3 protein is CATSTGRPDEQYF. The CDR3 region has the DNA TGTGCCACCAGCACCGGACGACCCGACGAGCAGTACTTC.